This T cell receptor (beta chain) was captured in a study of T cells in women clearing cervical HPV infection. immunoSEQ multiplex PCR used an average of roughly 1,100 ng genomic DNA. The repertoire was sequenced with immunoSEQ multiplex PCR; TCRdb's copy has only in-frame clones and lacks some. This table holds about 46,000 clones. Sequenced input: blood buffy coat. The source is a woman between 18 and 69 years old with a cervical HPV16 infection that either progressed to CIN3+ or cleared (not recorded which).

The CDR3 bases that were read are TGTGCCAGCAAGGCGGGGGGAAGAGGCTACAATGAG. This codes for CASKAGGRGYNE. The whole CDR3 region reads CASKAGGRGYNEQFF. This chain connects TRBV19 to TRBJ2-1; TRBD2 aligns across 8 bases. The read gets to within 3 residues of the CDR3 end, and the germline J gene fills in the rest. CDR1 is LNHDA, CDR2 SQIVND, per germline (reference sequence). There are 15 residues in the CDR3. J lost 3 bases, V lost 9 bases, and 10 bases had no gene match.